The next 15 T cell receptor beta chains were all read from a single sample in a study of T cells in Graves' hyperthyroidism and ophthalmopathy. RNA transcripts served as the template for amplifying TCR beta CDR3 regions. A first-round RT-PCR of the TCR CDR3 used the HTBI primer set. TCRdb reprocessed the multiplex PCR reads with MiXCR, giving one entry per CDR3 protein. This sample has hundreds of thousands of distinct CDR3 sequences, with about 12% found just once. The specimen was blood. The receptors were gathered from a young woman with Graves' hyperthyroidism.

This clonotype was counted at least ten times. In DNA form, the CDR3 reads TGTGCCAGCAGGCCTACACCGAACACCGGGGAGCTGTTTTTT. Amino acids: CASRPTPNTGELFF. The chain is built from TRBV6-1 and TRBJ2-2, with D hard to call. This CDR3 comprises 14 residues. V lost 6 bases, J lost 0 bases, and 8 bases lay in between. Germline V gene lookup returns CDR1 MNHNS and CDR2 SASEGT.

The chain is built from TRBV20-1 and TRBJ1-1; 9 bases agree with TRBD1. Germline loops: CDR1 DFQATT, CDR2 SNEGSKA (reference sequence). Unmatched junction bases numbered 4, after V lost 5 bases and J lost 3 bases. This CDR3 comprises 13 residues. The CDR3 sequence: CSAGTGSDTEAFF. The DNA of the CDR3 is TGCAGTGCTGGGACAGGGTCCGACACTGAAGCTTTCTTT.

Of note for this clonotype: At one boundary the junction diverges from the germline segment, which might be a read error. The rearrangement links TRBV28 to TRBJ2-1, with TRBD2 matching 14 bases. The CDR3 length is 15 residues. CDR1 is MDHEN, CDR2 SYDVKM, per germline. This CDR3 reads CASSLGTSGSHEQLF. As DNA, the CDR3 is TGTGCCAGCAGTCTCGGGACTAGCGGGAGCCATGAGCAGCTCTTC.

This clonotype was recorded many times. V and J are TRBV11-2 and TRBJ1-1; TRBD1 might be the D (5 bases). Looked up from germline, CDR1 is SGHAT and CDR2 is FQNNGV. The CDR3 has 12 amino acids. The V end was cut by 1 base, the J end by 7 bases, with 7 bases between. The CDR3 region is CASSLGGDEAFF. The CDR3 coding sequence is TGTGCCAGCAGCTTAGGAGGGGATGAAGCTTTCTTT.

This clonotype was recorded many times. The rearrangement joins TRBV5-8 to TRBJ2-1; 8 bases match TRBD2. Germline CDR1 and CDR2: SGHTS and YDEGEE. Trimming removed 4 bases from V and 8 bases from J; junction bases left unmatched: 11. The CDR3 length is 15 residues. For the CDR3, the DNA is TGTGCCAGCAGCCCTGACGGGAGGGCCCTCCATGAGCAGTTCTTC. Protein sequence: CASSPDGRALHEQFF.

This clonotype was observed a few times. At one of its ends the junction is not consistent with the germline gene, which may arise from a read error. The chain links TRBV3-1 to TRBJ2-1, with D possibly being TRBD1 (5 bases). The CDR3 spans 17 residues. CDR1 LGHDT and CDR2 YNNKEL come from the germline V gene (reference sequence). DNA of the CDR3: TGTGCCAGCAGCCACTCCCAACACCGGACACCTAACAATGAGCGGTTCTTC. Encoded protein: CASSHSQHRTPNNERFF.

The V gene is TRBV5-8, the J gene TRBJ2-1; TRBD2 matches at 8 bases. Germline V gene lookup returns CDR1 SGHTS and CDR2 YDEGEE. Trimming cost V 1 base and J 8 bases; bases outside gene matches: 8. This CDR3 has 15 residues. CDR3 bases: TGTGCCAGCAGCTTGAGCGGGGGAGGCTGGGATGAGCAGTTCTTC. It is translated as CASSLSGGGWDEQFF.

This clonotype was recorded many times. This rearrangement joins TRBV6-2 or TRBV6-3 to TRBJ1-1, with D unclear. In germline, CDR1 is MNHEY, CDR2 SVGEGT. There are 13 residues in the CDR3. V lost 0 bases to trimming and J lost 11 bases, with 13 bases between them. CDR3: CASSYSKGVWAFF. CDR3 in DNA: TGTGCCAGCAGTTACTCGAAGGGAGTATGGGCTTTCTTT.

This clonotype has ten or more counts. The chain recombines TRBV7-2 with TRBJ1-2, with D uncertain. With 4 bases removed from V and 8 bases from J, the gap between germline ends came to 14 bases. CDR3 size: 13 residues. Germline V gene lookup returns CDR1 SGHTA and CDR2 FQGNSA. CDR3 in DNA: TGTGCCAGCAGCTCAATGGCCCGGGAGGGCTACACCTTC. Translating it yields CASSSMAREGYTF. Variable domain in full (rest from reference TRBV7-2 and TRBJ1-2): GAGVSQSPSNKVTEKGKDVELRCDPISGHTALYWYRQSLGQGLEFLIYFQGNSAPDKSGLPSDRFSAERTGGSVSTLTIQRTQQEDSAVYLCASSSMAREGYTFGSGTRLTVV.

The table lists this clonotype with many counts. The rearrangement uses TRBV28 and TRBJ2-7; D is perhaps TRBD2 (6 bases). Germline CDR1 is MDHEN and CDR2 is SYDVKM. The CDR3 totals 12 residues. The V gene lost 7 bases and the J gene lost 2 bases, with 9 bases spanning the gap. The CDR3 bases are TGTGCCAGCAAGGAGGGGCCCTACGAGCAGTACTTC. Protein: CASKEGPYEQYF. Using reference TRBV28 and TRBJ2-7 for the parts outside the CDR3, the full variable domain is DVKVTQSSRYLVKRTGEKVFLECVQDMDHENMFWYRQDPGLGLRLIYFSYDVKMKEKGDIPEGYSVSREKKERFSLILESASTNQTSMYLCASKEGPYEQYFGPGTRLTVT.

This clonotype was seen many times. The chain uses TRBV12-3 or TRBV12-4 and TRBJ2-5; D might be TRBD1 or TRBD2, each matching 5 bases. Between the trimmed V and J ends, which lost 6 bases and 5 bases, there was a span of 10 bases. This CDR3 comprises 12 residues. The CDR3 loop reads CASSPWGETQYF. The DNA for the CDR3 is TGTGCCAGCAGCCCGTGGGGGGAGACCCAGTACTTC.

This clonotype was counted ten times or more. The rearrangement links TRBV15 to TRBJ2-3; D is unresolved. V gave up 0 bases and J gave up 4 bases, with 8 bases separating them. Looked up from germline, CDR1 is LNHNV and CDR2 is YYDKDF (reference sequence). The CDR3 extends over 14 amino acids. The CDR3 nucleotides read TGTGCCACCAGCAGAGATGTGGACCCAGATACGCAGTATTTT. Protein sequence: CATSRDVDPDTQYF.

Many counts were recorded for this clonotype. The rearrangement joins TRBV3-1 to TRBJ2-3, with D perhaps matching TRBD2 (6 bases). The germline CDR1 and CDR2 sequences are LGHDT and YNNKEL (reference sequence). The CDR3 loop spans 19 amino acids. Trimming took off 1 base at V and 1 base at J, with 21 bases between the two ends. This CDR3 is CASSQAEGGVWRGTDTQYF. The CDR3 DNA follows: TGTGCCAGCAGCCAAGCGGAAGGAGGGGTCTGGCGCGGCACAGATACGCAGTATTTT.

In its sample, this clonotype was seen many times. This chain's CDR3 is CASTNGGSIYGNQPQHF. Here the CDR3 DNA reads TGTGCCAGCACCAACGGCGGTTCTATATACGGGAATCAGCCCCAGCATTTT. The J gene is TRBJ1-5, the V gene TRBV5-8, with unresolved D. From germline, CDR1 is SGHTS and CDR2 YDEGEE. The ends were cut back, 6 bases at V and 4 bases at J, with 23 bases in the middle. The CDR3 consists of 17 residues.

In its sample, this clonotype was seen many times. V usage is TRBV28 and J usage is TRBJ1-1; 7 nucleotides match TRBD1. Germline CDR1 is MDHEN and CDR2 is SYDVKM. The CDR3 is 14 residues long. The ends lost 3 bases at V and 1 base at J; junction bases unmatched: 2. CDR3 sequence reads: CASSFRTGNTEAFF. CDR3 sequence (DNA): TGTGCCAGCAGTTTTCGGACAGGGAACACTGAAGCTTTCTTT.